Sequencing of this T cell receptor beta chain was carried out in a study of vaccination and CD4 T cells after COVID-19 (dated by TCRdb to between 2022 and 2023). Study-level background: Convalescent patients had a positive SARS-CoV-2 result on nasal swab PCR, and of these patients, nine had mild disease and one had severe disease. The convalescent cohort included six males and four females, with two Hispanic individuals, seven Caucasians, two Asians and one multiracial person. Each participant got two doses of either the Pfizer-BioNTech BNT162b2 vaccine (n=8) or the Moderna mRNA-1273 vaccine (n=2). Post-COVID blood samples were collected from convalescent patients a median of around 100 days after diagnosis, with a range of about 30 to 161 days. Post-vaccine blood samples were taken a median of about 70 days after the second vaccine dose, with a range of roughly 13 to 250 days. A few convalescent patients were sampled both early after vaccination (day 14) and late after vaccination (days 161 to 241). Culture stimuli were overlapping spike peptide pools from SARS-CoV-2 and from the common cold coronaviruses HCoV-NL63, HCoV-OC43 and HCoV-229E. Control cultures received a CEFX viral epitope pool as the positive control, an HIV-1 Nef peptide pool as the negative control, or no peptide. In around 10 COVID-19 convalescent patients and a few infection-naive healthy vaccine recipients, researchers compared the spike-specific CD4+ TCR repertoire from before mRNA vaccination with the repertoire from after. Results the study describes overall, beyond this receptor: Among convalescent patients, a median about 86% of the SARS-CoV-2-reactive clones seen after vaccination appeared only after vaccination, which suggests priming specific to the vaccine. The median count of SARS-CoV-2-reactive clonotypes went up from 20 to 25 after infection to more than 30 after vaccination, although the change was not significant. Nearly all vaccine-specific clones in convalescent patients (304 of 307) were mono-reactive for SARS-CoV-2 spike rather than cross-reactive with common cold coronaviruses. Only a relatively small number of convalescent patients were included in the study, and early timepoints following natural infection were not analyzed.

Germline trimming: 5 bases from V, 3 bases from J; junction bases outside gene matches: 12. Spanning cysteine to phenylalanine, the CDR3 consists of 17 amino acids. Kept here is only the CDR3 DNA, which spans 51 bases and is read in frame from base 1. CDR1 and CDR2 were assigned from the germline V gene (reference sequence) as SEHNR and FQNEAQ. This clonotype showed up just a few times. Its antigen target is currently unknown. Base qualities are not provided; no much larger clone lies one nucleotide away. Receptors were amplified or captured by PCR. DNA from cultured CD4+ T cells was subjected to TCR sequencing with the Oncomine TCR Beta short-read assay at the Johns Hopkins FTIC core. The QIAamp micro DNA kit was used to extract genomic DNA from the cultured CD4+ T cells. Oncomine TCR Beta libraries from cultured CD4+ T cells were pooled using unique dual indexes and sequenced on an Illumina iSeq 100. The original pipeline was this. Non-productive sequences were removed, and CDR3s not starting with C, not ending with F or W, or shorter than 7 amino acids were discarded. The MANAFEST web application identified antigen-specific clonotypes by comparing peptide-stimulated wells against reference wells and other culture wells. An FDR below 0.05, an odds ratio above 5, and a productive frequency above 0.1% in at least two of three replicate wells were required for clones to be considered positive. A clonotype counted as cross-reactive if it showed significant expansion both in the SARS-CoV-2 spike wells and in at least one common cold coronavirus spike condition. Similarity between CDR3 sequences was evaluated in R version 3.6.1 using Levenshtein distances (stringdist) and unrooted phylogenetic trees (ape). TCRdb itself trimmed the public reads at Q25 with fastp, ran MiXCR and retained productive beta chains. Each CDR3 protein appears once, grouped with its most common genes and DNA. The V and J calls were determined by TCRdb, not by the authors. Within this sample are tens of thousands of distinct CDR3 sequences, with about 33% of them counted one time only. The ten largest clonotypes hold about an eighth of the sample.

The time point label for this specimen denotes: late sampling 161 to 241 days after vaccination in three convalescent patients. This specimen's treatment or condition label, per the study, means: roughly ten-day PBMC culture with coronavirus spike peptide pools or control peptides (ViraFEST assay). To expand antigen-specific T cells with peptide pools and then pick out the expanded clonotypes through TCR sequencing, the study relied on the ViraFEST assay. The convalescent patients' positive SARS-CoV-2 PCR tests fell between March and December 2020, which was before the Alpha, Beta and Delta variants emerged in the United States. Each well held approximately 2 million PBMCs cultured in IMDM containing approximately 5% human AB serum and approximately 10 IU/ml IL-2, with roughly 9.2 ug/ml peptide pools added. Half of the culture medium was replaced with fresh IL-2-containing medium on days 3 and 7. Once the cells had been in culture for over nine days, the EasySep CD4+ T cell isolation kit was used to isolate CD4+ T cells by negative selection. Ficoll-Paque Plus gradient centrifugation was used to isolate PBMCs from whole blood, and the isolated PBMCs were then either used fresh or cryopreserved at -140C. Culture conditions were generally each tested in triplicate wells.

The sequence was collected from a human donor who had recovered from COVID-19. The sequencing used CD4+ T cells from blood, cultured in vitro, collected about 7 months after SARS-CoV-2 vaccination. This chain is built from TRBV7-9 and TRBJ2-7, with 11 central nucleotides matching TRBD2. The DNA reads as follows: TGTGCCAGCAGCCCGGGCACGACTAGCGGGATCCACTACGAGCAGTACTTC. Its protein product is CASSPGTTSGIHYEQYF.